This T cell receptor (beta chain) came from a study of OX40 agonist ivuxolimab in advanced cancers. The overall study: Patients with hepatocellular carcinoma, melanoma, renal cell or head and neck cancer made up the dose-escalation patients. A male proportion of about 80% was recorded, with mean age approximately 56 years and range roughly 23 to 79. Findings and caveats of the study: On average, CD8+ T cells had more expanded clones than CD4+. CD4+ and CD8+ blood T cells expanded clonally by week 6 at 0.1 to 3.0 mg/kg.

In regard to this clone: Its antigen is unidentified.

This table comes from immunoSEQ multiplex PCR, and its TCRdb copy is limited to in-frame clones, with some not included. The table lists tens of thousands of clones, about 90% of them singletons. Sequences were derived from CD4+ or CD8+ T cells sorted from blood, sampled in a trial of the OX40 agonist ivuxolimab. This TCR was sampled from an adult with an advanced solid tumor such as melanoma, head and neck, liver or kidney cancer.

CDR3: CASSLVGGGQVYNEQFF. In DNA form, the CDR3 reads TGTGCCAGCAGCTTAGTGGGCGGGGGTCAAGTCTACAATGAGCAGTTCTTC. This chain connects TRBV7-2 to TRBJ2-1, with 7 bases aligning to TRBD2. J gave up 3 bases and V 1 base, and 9 bases lay outside the gene matches. Germline CDR1 SGHTA, CDR2 FQGNSA. This CDR3 spans 17 amino acids.